These 27 T cell receptor beta chains came from one sample sequenced in a study of CD8 T cells in Susac syndrome. After extraction with the RNeasy kit, about 0.45 to 1 ug of the RNA was reverse transcribed using random hexamers. From the immunoSEQ multiplex PCR reads, TCRdb called clonotypes with MiXCR, one entry per CDR3 protein. The data hold about 430,000 distinct CDR3 sequences, with approximately 85% observed a single time. The sequencing input was CD8+ T cells from PBMCs. All receptors derive from a human donor with multiple sclerosis.

Concerning this clonotype itself: This could be a read error, since a much larger clone is one nucleotide away. The chain uses TRBV7-9 and TRBJ1-1, with D possibly being TRBD1 (5 bases). Deletions cut 5 bases from V and 3 bases from J, with 7 bases between. Germline CDR1 reads SEHNR; CDR2 reads FQNEAQ (reference sequence). The CDR3 is 12 residues long. The CDR3 DNA is TGTGCCAGCAGCATGGGGGACACTGAAGCTTTCTTT. Translated: CASSMGDTEAFF.

The V call is TRBV20-1, the J call TRBJ1-2; D perhaps matches TRBD1 (5 bases). Looked up from germline, CDR1 is DFQATT and CDR2 is SNEGSKA (reference sequence). Trimming shortened V by 3 bases and J by 8 bases, and 13 bases separated the two germline ends. The CDR3 totals 12 residues. The CDR3 bases are TGCAGTGCTAGGGACATTGGAACGGGCTACACCTTC. It encodes CSARDIGTGYTF.

This clonotype was counted between two and nine times. The J gene is TRBJ2-1, the V gene TRBV6-1; tentatively, D is TRBD1 (6 bases). The CDR3 consists of 15 residues. V shed 2 bases and J shed 0 bases, with 8 bases lying between them. Germline-derived CDR1 and CDR2 are MNHNS and SASEGT. CDR3 in amino acids: CASSEQGRSYNEQFF. CDR3 DNA sequence: TGTGCCAGCAGTGAACAGGGGCGCTCCTACAATGAGCAGTTCTTC.

The chain uses TRBV29-1 and TRBJ1-1; D uncertain. This CDR3 region has 12 residues. Trimming shortened V by 4 bases and J by 0 bases, and 6 bases separated the two germline ends. Germline assignment: CDR1 SQVTM and CDR2 ANQGSEA. Here the CDR3 DNA reads TGCAGCGTTGCAGATATGAACACTGAAGCTTTCTTT. Its protein product is CSVADMNTEAFF.

This clonotype occurred once. The V and J genes are TRBV4-1 and TRBJ1-3; perhaps TRBD1 as D (5 bases). Between the trimmed V and J ends, which lost 1 base and 3 bases, there was a span of 13 bases. Germline V lookup: CDR1 MGHRA, CDR2 YSYEKL. This CDR3 is built from 16 residues. The CDR3: CASSQGPTEIGNTIYF. The CDR3 DNA is TGCGCCAGCAGCCAAGGCCCGACAGAGATTGGAAACACCATATATTTT.

The chain combines TRBV5-6 with TRBJ2-1, with a possible D match to TRBD2 (5 bases). CDR1 is SGHDT and CDR2 is YYEEEE in the germline V gene. V gave up 4 bases and J gave up 4 bases, with 9 bases separating them. CDR3 length: 13 residues. CDR3: CASSQDFYNEQFF. The CDR3 DNA reads as TGTGCCAGCAGCCAGGACTTTTACAATGAGCAGTTCTTC.

The V and J genes are TRBV7-3 and TRBJ2-5, with D possibly matching TRBD2 (6 bases). This CDR3 contains 20 residues. The germline V gene encodes CDR1 SGHTA and CDR2 FQGTGA. V was pared by 4 bases and J by 1 base, with 28 bases between. The CDR3 DNA reads TGTGCCAGCAGCTGCAAGGGGAAGGGAGGCCAACACACCGTCCAAGAGACCCAGTACTTC. Encoded protein: CASSCKGKGGQHTVQETQYF.

The V gene is TRBV5-6, the J gene TRBJ1-3, with D hard to call. This CDR3 comprises 14 residues. The ends were cut back, 2 bases at V and 8 bases at J, with 14 bases in the middle. Germline CDR1 SGHDT, CDR2 YYEEEE. In DNA, the CDR3 is TGTGCCAGCAGCTTTTTCTTGGGTTTACACACCATATATTTT. Amino acids: CASSFFLGLHTIYF.

CDR3 protein: CATSDLVITGTRKNIQYF. The DNA of the CDR3 is TGTGCCACCAGTGATTTAGTAATCACCGGGACTAGGAAAAACATTCAGTACTTC. The chain uses TRBV24-1 and TRBJ2-4; TRBD2 matches at 8 bases. Germline values: CDR1 KGHDR, CDR2 SFDVKD. The CDR3 contains 18 residues. Trimming took 1 base from V and 4 from J; bases not matched to a gene: 11.

J is TRBJ2-1 and V is TRBV24-1; 8 bases agree with TRBD1. The trim removed 1 base at V and 8 bases at J, leaving 3 bases unmatched. Per germline, CDR1 KGHDR and CDR2 SFDVKD. The CDR3 length is 14 residues. The CDR3 region is CATSDFGQGDEQFF. The CDR3 region has the DNA TGTGCCACCAGTGATTTTGGACAGGGCGATGAGCAGTTCTTC.

The J gene is TRBJ1-1, the V gene TRBV28, with a tentative D call TRBD1 (5 bases). The CDR3 totals 12 residues. V was cut by 7 bases and J by 4 bases, with 10 bases left in between. Germline V CDR1 and CDR2: MDHEN, SYDVKM. The CDR3 region has the DNA TGTGCCAGCAAAGACAGACCCACTGAAGCTTTCTTT. Translating gives CASKDRPTEAFF. The whole variable domain, filled in from reference TRBV28 and TRBJ1-1, reads DVKVTQSSRYLVKRTGEKVFLECVQDMDHENMFWYRQDPGLGLRLIYFSYDVKMKEKGDIPEGYSVSREKKERFSLILESASTNQTSMYLCASKDRPTEAFFGQGTRLTVV.

In DNA form, the CDR3 reads TGCGCCAGCAGCCTGGACAGGGAACAGCCCCAGCATTTT. Translating gives CASSLDREQPQHF. This chain links TRBV5-1 with TRBJ1-5; 8 bases line up with TRBD1. CDR1 SGHRS and CDR2 YFSETQ come from the germline V gene. This CDR3 region has 13 residues. V trimming: 4 bases; J trimming: 7 bases; junction bases outside the gene matches: 4. Filled out from reference TRBV5-1 and TRBJ1-5, the complete variable domain reads KAGVTQTPRYLIKTRGQQVTLSCSPISGHRSVSWYQQTPGQGLQFLFEYFSETQRNKGNFPGRFSGRQFSNSRSEMNVSTLELGDSALYLCASSLDREQPQHFGDGTRLSIL.

The gene calls are TRBV29-1 and TRBJ1-2; D is unclear. The CDR3 totals 12 residues. The germline V gene encodes CDR1 SQVTM and CDR2 ANQGSEA. Trimming pared 3 bases from V and 8 bases from J, leaving 13 bases between. The CDR3 DNA reads TGCAGCGTTGACGGCGACCCAACGGGCTACACCTTC. Protein sequence: CSVDGDPTGYTF.

A few counts support this clonotype. The DNA for the CDR3 is TGCGCCAGCAGCACATGGGGACGGGCGGGGGATGAGCAGTTCTTC. Residues: CASSTWGRAGDEQFF. The V call is TRBV5-1, the J call TRBJ2-1, with 7 bases identical to TRBD2. The CDR3 has 15 amino acids. After removal of 4 bases from V and 8 bases from J, the junction contained 12 bases not matched to a gene. Looked up from germline, CDR1 is SGHRS and CDR2 is YFSETQ. Using reference TRBV5-1 and TRBJ2-1 for the parts outside the CDR3, the full variable domain is KAGVTQTPRYLIKTRGQQVTLSCSPISGHRSVSWYQQTPGQGLQFLFEYFSETQRNKGNFPGRFSGRQFSNSRSEMNVSTLELGDSALYLCASSTWGRAGDEQFFGPGTRLTVL.

The chain links TRBV6-4 to TRBJ2-2, with D perhaps assigned TRBD1 or TRBD2 (6 bases each). The germline V gene encodes CDR1 MRHNA and CDR2 SNTAGT. The CDR3 consists of 14 residues. Trimming took 5 bases from V and 6 from J, leaving 13 bases between them. CDR3 DNA: TGTGCCAGCAGTTCGGGGGCTAGTTCCGGGGAGCTGTTTTTT. It specifies CASSSGASSGELFF.

The rearrangement links TRBV29-1 to TRBJ2-1; no definite D call. V dropped 6 bases and J dropped 3 bases, with 12 bases sitting between them. This CDR3 is 13 amino acids long. Germline V gene sequence: CDR1 SQVTM, CDR2 ANQGSEA. CDR3 in amino acids: CSVVWADYNEQFF. DNA for the CDR3: TGCAGCGTGGTCTGGGCAGACTACAATGAGCAGTTCTTC.

The chain uses TRBV29-1 and TRBJ1-1; a weak D match, TRBD1 (6 bases). Trimming shortened V by 5 bases and J by 6 bases, and 10 bases separated the two germline ends. The germline V gene encodes CDR1 SQVTM and CDR2 ANQGSEA. The CDR3 length is 11 residues. The CDR3 region is CSVPDSSEAFF. The CDR3 coding sequence is TGCAGCGTTCCGGACAGTTCTGAAGCTTTCTTT.

The V and J genes are TRBV11-2 and TRBJ1-5; tentatively, D is TRBD1 (6 bases). The CDR3 is 16 residues long. CDR1 is SGHAT, CDR2 FQNNGV, per germline. Trimming shortened V by 0 bases and J by 2 bases, and 11 bases separated the two germline ends. In DNA form, the CDR3 reads TGTGCCAGCAGCTTAGATGGGGGGCTTGGCAATCAGCCCCAGCATTTT. Encoded protein: CASSLDGGLGNQPQHF.

The chain employs TRBV11-2 and TRBJ2-7; no clear D. V lost 3 bases, J lost 2 bases, and 11 bases lay in between. The germline gives CDR1 SGHAT, CDR2 FQNNGV. The CDR3 has 14 residues. The chain's CDR3 is CASSFGRSTYEQYF. CDR3 in DNA: TGTGCCAGCAGCTTTGGCAGGTCCACCTACGAGCAGTACTTC.

The genes are TRBV7-2 and TRBJ1-1, with D perhaps TRBD1 (6 bases). Trimming left V 3 bases short and J 3 bases short, with 14 bases between. Per the germline V gene, CDR1 is SGHTA and CDR2 is FQGNSA. This CDR3 is built from 15 residues. CDR3 nucleotides: TGTGCCAGCAGCTTTACAGGGATTGAGTACACTGAAGCTTTCTTT. This gives the protein CASSFTGIEYTEAFF.

The rearrangement joins TRBV7-9 to TRBJ2-2, with D maybe TRBD1 (5 bases). CDR1 is SEHNR and CDR2 is FQNEAQ in the germline V gene (reference sequence). This CDR3 region has 16 residues. Trimming cost V 5 bases and J 1 base, with 14 bases left between them. CDR3: CASSTTTQVNTGELFF. Here the CDR3 DNA reads TGTGCCAGCAGCACGACCACACAGGTGAACACCGGGGAGCTGTTTTTT.

The rearrangement uses TRBV4-1 and TRBJ2-3; 7 nucleotides match TRBD2. The trim removed 4 bases at V and 4 bases at J, leaving 8 bases unmatched. This CDR3 comprises 15 residues. Germline CDR1 and CDR2: MGHRA and YSYEKL. The CDR3 here is CASSPSGGASDTQYF. Written as DNA, the CDR3 is TGCGCCAGCAGCCCATCGGGGGGAGCTTCAGATACGCAGTATTTT.

CDR3 in amino acids: CASSPIQGPTYNEQFF. The CDR3 bases are TGTGCCAGCAGCCCGATACAGGGACCCACCTACAATGAGCAGTTCTTC. The chain uses TRBV7-9 and TRBJ2-1; weak D call: TRBD1 (6 bases). This CDR3 region has 16 residues. Germline V lookup: CDR1 SEHNR, CDR2 FQNEAQ (reference sequence). The V end lost 5 bases, the J end lost 2 bases, and 16 bases lay between the germline ends.

The chain has TRBV5-1 and TRBJ1-1, with a weak D call TRBD1 (5 bases). The V end lost 0 bases, the J end lost 3 bases, and 12 bases lay between the germline ends. CDR3 length equals 15 residues. CDR1 is SGHRS and CDR2 is YFSETQ in the germline V gene. CDR3 in amino acids: CASSLEAGSYTEAFF. The CDR3 region has the DNA TGCGCCAGCAGCTTGGAGGCAGGGTCCTACACTGAAGCTTTCTTT. Using reference TRBV5-1 and TRBJ1-1 for the parts outside the CDR3, the full variable domain is KAGVTQTPRYLIKTRGQQVTLSCSPISGHRSVSWYQQTPGQGLQFLFEYFSETQRNKGNFPGRFSGRQFSNSRSEMNVSTLELGDSALYLCASSLEAGSYTEAFFGQGTRLTVV.

The chain recombines TRBV12-3 or TRBV12-4 with TRBJ2-7; 7 bases fit TRBD1. The CDR3 spans 15 residues. V shed 4 bases and J 2 bases; nucleotides not matched to a gene: 8. The CDR3 DNA follows: TGTGCCAGCAGTTCCCCGGACAGGCCTACCTACGAGCAGTACTTC. Protein sequence: CASSSPDRPTYEQYF.

The V call is TRBV3-1, the J call TRBJ2-3; D is unresolved. There are 16 residues in the CDR3. V was clipped by 0 bases and J by 2 bases, with 12 bases between them. The germline V gene encodes CDR1 LGHDT and CDR2 YNNKEL (reference sequence). The CDR3 DNA sequence: TGTGCCAGCAGCCAAGACCTTGGTAGAATCACAGATACGCAGTATTTT. Its protein is CASSQDLGRITDTQYF.

The chain employs TRBV5-6 and TRBJ2-3; D not certain. Germline lookup yields CDR1 SGHDT and CDR2 YYEEEE. V gave up 2 bases and J gave up 1 base, with 11 bases separating them. The CDR3 length is 15 residues. The CDR3 reads CASSFRPARTDTQYF. CDR3 nucleotides: TGTGCCAGCAGCTTTCGCCCAGCGCGCACAGATACGCAGTATTTT. Drawing the rest from reference TRBV5-6 and TRBJ2-3, the complete variable domain is DAGVTQSPTHLIKTRGQQVTLRCSPKSGHDTVSWYQQALGQGPQFIFQYYEEEERQRGNFPDRFSGHQFPNYSSELNVNALLLGDSALYLCASSFRPARTDTQYFGPGTRLTVL.